Each of the 14 T cell receptor beta chains below was sequenced from the same sample in a study of primary melanoma T cells and metastatic recurrence. Using immunoSEQ multiplex PCR, the repertoire was profiled, and TCRdb retains in-frame clones only, with some absent. The sample contains over a thousand clones, approximately 91% of which appear only once. The sample comprised melanoma tumor tissue. The receptors come from a human donor with melanoma.

V usage is TRBV11-3 and J usage is TRBJ2-1, with D unclear. CDR1 is SGHNT, CDR2 YENEEA, per germline. CDR3 length: 18 amino acids. Trimming stripped 1 base from V and 7 bases from J, with 23 bases between. The CDR3 region is CASSLGRAAGELRNEQFF. In nucleotides, the CDR3 is TGTGCCAGCAGCTTAGGTAGGGCAGCAGGAGAACTGAGGAATGAGCAGTTCTTC.

This clone appeared once. The V call is TRBV29-1, the J call TRBJ2-3, with TRBD1 matching 11 bases. The CDR3 has 14 residues. The germline V gene has CDR1 SQVTM and CDR2 ANQGSEA. Losses at the gene ends were 7 bases for V and 5 bases for J; bases not matched to a gene: 8. This CDR3 reads CSASGQGVIDTQYF. CDR3 DNA sequence: TGCAGCGCCTCGGGACAGGGGGTGATAGATACGCAGTATTTT.

The chain couples TRBV15 to TRBJ2-1; tentative D call: TRBD2 (6 bases). The CDR3 is 15 residues long. The ends were cut back, 1 base at V and 2 bases at J, with 9 bases in the middle. Per germline, CDR1 LNHNV and CDR2 YYDKDF (reference sequence). The CDR3 sequence: CATSRVGLPYNEQFF. The CDR3 DNA is TGTGCCACCAGCAGAGTGGGACTCCCCTACAATGAGCAGTTCTTC.

The chain has TRBV11-3 and TRBJ2-5; weak D call: TRBD1 (6 bases). Germline-derived CDR1 and CDR2 are SGHNT and YENEEA. This CDR3 region has 14 residues. V lost 1 base to trimming and J lost 1 base, with 7 bases between them. CDR3 residues: CASSLGTAQETQYF. CDR3 sequence (DNA): TGTGCCAGCAGCTTAGGGACAGCCCAAGAGACCCAGTACTTC.

The rearrangement uses TRBV6-8 and TRBJ2-7; D not certain. The CDR3 totals 13 residues. From germline, CDR1 is MNHGY and CDR2 SAAAGT. The V end was cut by 5 bases, the J end by 1 base, with 9 bases between. The CDR3, as DNA: TGTGCCAGCAGTGATGCCTTATCCTACGAGCAGTACTTC. This sequence encodes CASSDALSYEQYF.

The rearrangement joins TRBV7-1 to TRBJ2-7; 11 bases fit TRBD2. TRBV7-1 is sorted into the ORF group, with uncertain function. The CDR3 spans 17 residues. The V gene end was trimmed by 4 bases and the J gene end by 2 bases; junction bases not matched to a gene: 10. CDR3 sequence: CASSLVRGTSGPYEQYF. The DNA of the CDR3 is TGTGCCAGCAGCTTAGTAAGAGGGACTAGCGGCCCCTACGAGCAGTACTTC.

The chain combines TRBV7-1 with TRBJ2-7; the match to TRBD2 covers 7 bases. TRBV7-1 falls under the ORF class, with uncertain function. The CDR3 is 13 residues long. With 4 bases clipped from V and 4 bases from J, the junction kept 4 bases outside the gene matches. This CDR3 reads CASSFGGGYEQYF. The DNA of the CDR3 is TGTGCCAGCAGCTTCGGCGGGGGTTACGAGCAGTACTTC.

J is TRBJ2-2 and V is TRBV5-1; TRBD2 matches 7 bases. Per germline, CDR1 SGHRS and CDR2 YFSETQ. This CDR3 has 15 amino acids. Unmatched junction bases numbered 10, after V lost 8 bases and J lost 3 bases. DNA of the CDR3: TGCGCCAGTAGACCCGGGGGGACGGACACCGGGGAGCTGTTTTTT. Protein product: CASRPGGTDTGELFF.

The gene calls are TRBV6-8 and TRBJ2-7; D gene ambiguous. Per germline, CDR1 MNHGY and CDR2 SAAAGT. Deletions cut 7 bases from V and 2 bases from J, with 15 bases between. This CDR3 has 14 residues. This chain's CDR3 is CASNENPPPYEQYF. The CDR3 DNA reads as TGTGCCAGCAATGAAAATCCCCCGCCCTACGAGCAGTACTTC.

V is TRBV14 and J is TRBJ2-2; 7 positions agree with TRBD1. The CDR3 totals 15 residues. V lost 4 bases, J lost 6 bases, and 8 bases stayed unmatched. Germline loops: CDR1 SGHDN, CDR2 FVKESK. The CDR3 reads CASSRQTGSPGELFF. In DNA, the CDR3 is TGTGCCAGCAGCCGGCAGACAGGGAGTCCCGGGGAGCTGTTTTTT.

The genes are TRBV5-1 and TRBJ2-4; 12 positions agree with TRBD2. CDR3 length: 18 residues. Germline CDR1 reads SGHRS; CDR2 reads YFSETQ. The ends lost 0 bases at V and 6 bases at J; junction bases unmatched: 10. The CDR3 loop is CASSLVGLAGGLGNIQYF. In DNA, the CDR3 is TGCGCCAGCAGCTTGGTCGGGCTAGCGGGAGGGCTTGGAAACATTCAGTACTTC.

This sequence joins TRBV29-1 and TRBJ1-2; D unclear. V was pared by 3 bases and J by 0 bases, with 8 bases between. The length of the CDR3 is 13 residues. Germline assignment: CDR1 SQVTM and CDR2 ANQGSEA. CDR3 protein: CSVDAGSNYGYTF. The CDR3 nucleotides read TGCAGCGTTGATGCCGGGTCTAACTATGGCTACACCTTC.

This clone was seen only once. The chain carries TRBV19 and TRBJ1-1; 8 bases agree with TRBD1. Trimming took 4 bases from V and 3 from J; bases not matched to a gene: 1. Germline V gene lookup returns CDR1 LNHDA and CDR2 SQIVND (reference sequence). The CDR3 is 13 amino acids. CDR3 coding DNA: TGTGCCAGTAGTACGGACAGGGACACTGAAGCTTTCTTT. The encoded protein is CASSTDRDTEAFF. The full variable domain, completed using reference TRBV19 and TRBJ1-1, is DGGITQSPKYLFRKEGQNVTLSCEQNLNHDAMYWYRQDPGQGLRLIYYSQIVNDFQKGDIAEGYSVSREKKESFPLTVTSAQKNPTAFYLCASSTDRDTEAFFGQGTRLTVV.

The chain uses TRBV19 and TRBJ2-2, with TRBD2 identical over 7 bases. In germline, CDR1 is LNHDA, CDR2 SQIVND (reference sequence). The CDR3 is 16 residues long. The ends lost 7 bases at V and 4 bases at J; junction bases unmatched: 12. In nucleotides, the CDR3 is TGTGCCAGTACCTTAGGGATGACTAGCAGCACCGGGGAGCTGTTTTTT. Translating it yields CASTLGMTSSTGELFF.